This note documents a single T cell receptor beta chain sequence. This sample is drawn from a study of blood T cell repertoires in COVID-19. Study as a whole: Nucleic acid was either cDNA or gDNA, and it came from T cells, B-cell-depleted T cells, or PBMCs.

TCRdb keeps only in-frame clones here, not all; method: immunoSEQ multiplex PCR. The table has about 210,000 clones, just under 85% seen once; the top ten hold about 7.3%. The junction had 3 bases not matched to a gene; V was cut back by 3 bases and J by 5 bases. CDR1 and CDR2 from the germline V gene are SGDLS and YYNGEE. The CDR3 spans 15 residues. The sequence was collected from a woman between 50 and 59 years old with active or convalescent COVID-19. The genes are TRBV9 and TRBJ2-1, with 12 bases matching TRBD2. Input material: peripheral blood. CDR3 in amino acids: CASSATSGGNNEQFF. CDR3 DNA: TGTGCCAGCAGCGCGACTAGCGGGGGTAACAATGAGCAGTTCTTC.